The 2 T cell receptor beta chains reported below all come from one sample, sequenced in a study of T cell responses to AZD1222 COVID-19 vaccine. Assay used: immunoSEQ multiplex PCR; TCRdb lists only in-frame clones, some missing. Here the sample spans some 140,000 clones, around 89% being singletons. The input for sequencing was peripheral blood, taken on day 0 of AZD1222 vaccination. These TCRs come from an adult in good health.

The rearrangement joins TRBV4-2 to TRBJ2-1, with D perhaps matching TRBD1 (8 bases). Trimming cost V 4 bases and J 4 bases, with 23 bases left between them. Germline loops: CDR1 LGHNA, CDR2 YNFKEQ. This CDR3 has 18 amino acids. The CDR3 spells CASSLRGVGTGLYNEQFF. The CDR3 DNA follows: TGTGCCAGCAGCCTCCGGGGGGTCGGGACAGGTCTTTACAATGAGCAGTTCTTC.

The rearrangement joins TRBV27 to TRBJ1-1; unclear D gene. The V end was cut by 5 bases, the J end by 2 bases, with 9 bases between. The CDR3 length is 13 residues. Germline V lookup: CDR1 MNHEY, CDR2 SMNVEV (reference sequence). CDR3 region: CASSIRENTEAFF. In nucleotides, the CDR3 is TGTGCCAGCAGTATTAGAGAAAACACTGAAGCTTTCTTT.